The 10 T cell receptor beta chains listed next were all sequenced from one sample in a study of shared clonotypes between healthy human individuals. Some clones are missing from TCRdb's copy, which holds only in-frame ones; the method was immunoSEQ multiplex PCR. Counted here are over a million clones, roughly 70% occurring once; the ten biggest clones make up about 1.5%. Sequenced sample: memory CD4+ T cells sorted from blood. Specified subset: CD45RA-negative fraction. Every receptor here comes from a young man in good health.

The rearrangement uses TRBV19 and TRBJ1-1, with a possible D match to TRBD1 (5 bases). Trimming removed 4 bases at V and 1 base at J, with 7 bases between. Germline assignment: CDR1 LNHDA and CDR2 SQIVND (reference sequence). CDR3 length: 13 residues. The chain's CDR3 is CASSKGRNTEAFF. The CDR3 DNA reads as TGTGCCAGTAGTAAGGGACGGAACACTGAAGCTTTCTTT.

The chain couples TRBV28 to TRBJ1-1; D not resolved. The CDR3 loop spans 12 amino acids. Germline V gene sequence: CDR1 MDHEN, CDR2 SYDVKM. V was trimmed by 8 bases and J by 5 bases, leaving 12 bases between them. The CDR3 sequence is CASGPLGTEAFF. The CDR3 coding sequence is TGTGCCAGCGGTCCTCTGGGGACTGAAGCTTTCTTT.

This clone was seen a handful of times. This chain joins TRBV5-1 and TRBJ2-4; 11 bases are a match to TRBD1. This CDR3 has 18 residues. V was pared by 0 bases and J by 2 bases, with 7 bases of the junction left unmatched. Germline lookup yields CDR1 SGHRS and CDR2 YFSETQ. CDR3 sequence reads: CASSLAGQGVVTKNIQYF. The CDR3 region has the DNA TGCGCCAGCAGCTTGGCGGGACAGGGGGTAGTAACCAAAAACATTCAGTACTTC.

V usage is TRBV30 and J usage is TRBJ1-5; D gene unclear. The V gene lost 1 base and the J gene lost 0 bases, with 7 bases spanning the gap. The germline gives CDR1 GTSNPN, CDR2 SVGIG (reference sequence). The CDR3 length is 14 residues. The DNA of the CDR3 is TGTGCCTGGAGTGAAAACCTTAGCAATCAGCCCCAGCATTTT. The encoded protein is CAWSENLSNQPQHF.

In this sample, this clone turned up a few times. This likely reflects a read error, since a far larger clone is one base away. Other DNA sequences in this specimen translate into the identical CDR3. The CDR3 DNA reads TGTGCCAGCAGCTTAGGTGGGAACACTGAAGCTTTCTTT. This codes for CASSLGGNTEAFF. The chain carries TRBV11-2 and TRBJ1-1; unclear D gene. The V gene's germline CDR1 is SGHAT and CDR2 FQNNGV. This CDR3 is built from 13 residues. Trimming took off 1 base at V and 1 base at J, with 4 bases between the two ends. The full variable domain, in which reference TRBV11-2 and TRBJ1-1 provide the parts outside the CDR3, is EAGVAQSPRYKIIEKRQSVAFWCNPISGHATLYWYQQILGQGPKLLIQFQNNGVVDDSQLPKDRFSAERLKGVDSTLKIQPAKLEDSAVYLCASSLGGNTEAFFGQGTRLTVV.

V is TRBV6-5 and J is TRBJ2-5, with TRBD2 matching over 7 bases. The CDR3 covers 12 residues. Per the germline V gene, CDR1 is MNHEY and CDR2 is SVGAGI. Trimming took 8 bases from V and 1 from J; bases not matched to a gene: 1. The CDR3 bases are TGTGCCAGCGGGAGGGTCCAAGAGACCCAGTACTTC. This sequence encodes CASGRVQETQYF.

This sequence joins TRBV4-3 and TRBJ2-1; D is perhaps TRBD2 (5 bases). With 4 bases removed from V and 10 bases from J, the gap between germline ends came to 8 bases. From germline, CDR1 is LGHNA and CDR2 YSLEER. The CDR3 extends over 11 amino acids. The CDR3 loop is CASSRPGEQFF. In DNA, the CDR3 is TGCGCCAGCAGCCGCCCGGGGGAGCAGTTCTTC.

The chain's CDR3 is CASSDWGRYEQYF. The CDR3 nucleotides read TGTGCCAGCAGTGATTGGGGGAGGTACGAGCAGTACTTC. The chain employs TRBV6-1 and TRBJ2-7; tentative D call: TRBD2 (6 bases). Per the germline V gene, CDR1 is MNHNS and CDR2 is SASEGT. V lost 3 bases and J 4 bases, leaving 10 bases between the germline ends. The CDR3 extends over 13 amino acids.

CDR3 in amino acids: CASKRSGGTEAFF. CDR3 DNA: TGTGCCAGCAAACGCTCAGGGGGCACTGAAGCTTTCTTT. This sequence joins TRBV6-5 and TRBJ1-1; TRBD1 matches at 7 bases. This CDR3 contains 13 residues. CDR1 and CDR2 from the germline V gene are MNHEY and SVGAGI. V trimming: 7 bases; J trimming: 4 bases; junction bases outside the gene matches: 6.

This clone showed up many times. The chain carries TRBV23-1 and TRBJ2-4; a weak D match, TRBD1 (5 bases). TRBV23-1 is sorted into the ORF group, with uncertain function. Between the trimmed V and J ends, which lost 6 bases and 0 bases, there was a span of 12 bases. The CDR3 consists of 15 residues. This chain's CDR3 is CASRRQPLAKNIQYF. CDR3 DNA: TGCGCCAGCAGACGACAGCCTCTAGCCAAAAACATTCAGTACTTC.